The sequence of this T cell receptor (beta chain) was determined in a study of spatial heterogeneity in lung cancer. Looking at the study overall: Detection consistently yielded more beta chains than alpha chains.

Time point here: sample taken at primary tumor resection. Tumor, nontumor lung or frozen PBMC supplied whole RNA that was sequenced unsorted. Whole-study results and caveats: TCRs found ubiquitously expanded in tumor appeared in blood more at resection than at follow-up.

Germline values: CDR1 MDHEN, CDR2 SYDVKM. Trimming removed 2 bases from V and 9 bases from J, with 17 bases in between. The CDR3 loop spans 15 amino acids. In this sample, this clonotype turned up a few times. Its specificity is unknown. Each molecule of TCR cDNA was tagged with one unique molecular identifier. TCRdb re-derived calls from the 5' RACE reads in MiXCR, one entry per CDR3 protein. The table has about 50,000 distinct CDR3 sequences, around 7.6% seen once. The rearrangement links TRBV28 to TRBJ2-1, with D perhaps matching TRBD1 (6 bases). The source was PBMCs, collected at surgery. The receptor was isolated from a female donor with early-stage non-small cell lung cancer. CDR3 DNA: TGTGCCAGCAGTTTACCAGGGCAGGGGTTGGTTGAGCAGTTCTTC. It yields the protein CASSLPGQGLVEQFF.